These 21 T cell receptor beta chains came from one sample sequenced in a study of T cells in Graves' hyperthyroidism and ophthalmopathy. Template material for amplifying TCR beta CDR3 regions consisted of RNA transcripts. A set of HTBI primers served as the primers for a first-round RT-PCR of the TCR CDR3. TCRdb fed the multiplex PCR reads into MiXCR, producing one record per CDR3 protein. The data contain about 380,000 distinct CDR3 sequences, 13% of them seen just once; the ten biggest clones take up around 21%. Sequenced input: blood. The receptors derive from a man aged 30-40 years with Graves' hyperthyroidism that later progressed to Graves' ophthalmopathy.

Ten or more counts support this clonotype. The chain links TRBV5-1 to TRBJ1-5, with 7 bases lining up with TRBD1. CDR3 length: 14 amino acids. Germline lookup yields CDR1 SGHRS and CDR2 YFSETQ. V trimming: 4 bases; J trimming: 4 bases; junction bases outside the gene matches: 5. The CDR3 is CASSPGTENQPQHF. The CDR3 DNA reads as TGCGCCAGCAGCCCCGGGACAGAAAATCAGCCCCAGCATTTT.

This clonotype was counted between two and nine times. DNA for the CDR3: TGCAGCGCAGGCGCCATTAATGGCTACACCTTC. Translation gives CSAGAINGYTF. The rearrangement uses TRBV29-1 and TRBJ1-2; no firm D call. Deletions cut 7 bases from V and 6 bases from J, with 12 bases between. The CDR3 is 11 residues long. CDR1 is SQVTM and CDR2 is ANQGSEA in the germline V gene.

This clonotype came up many times. The V gene is TRBV2, the J gene TRBJ1-2; a weak D match, TRBD1 (6 bases). The CDR3 consists of 13 residues. The germline gives CDR1 SNHLY, CDR2 FYNNEI. Trimming took 6 bases from V and 2 from J, leaving 10 bases between them. CDR3 residues: CASRQGLNYGYTF. CDR3 bases: TGTGCCAGCAGGCAGGGGTTGAACTATGGCTACACCTTC.

The genes are TRBV7-7 and TRBJ1-3, with D unclear. V was trimmed by 4 bases and J by 0 bases, leaving 10 bases between them. CDR1 SSHAT and CDR2 FNYEAQ come from the germline V gene (reference sequence). There are 15 residues in the CDR3. Here the CDR3 reads CASSYDMGSGNTIYF. The CDR3 DNA reads as TGTGCCAGCAGCTACGACATGGGCTCTGGAAACACCATATATTTT.

Ten or more counts support this clonotype. The rearrangement uses TRBV6-1 and TRBJ1-5; D remains ambiguous. Trimming removed 3 bases from V and 6 bases from J, with 12 bases in between. The CDR3 has 14 residues. Germline V lookup: CDR1 MNHNS, CDR2 SASEGT. The DNA for the CDR3 is TGTGCCAGCAGTGAGTCAGTTGTAATTCAGCCCCAGCATTTT. Translating gives CASSESVVIQPQHF.

This clonotype occurred a few times. The chain recombines TRBV20-1 with TRBJ1-2; possible D gene TRBD1, 5 bases. CDR1 is DFQATT, CDR2 SNEGSKA, per germline (reference sequence). The V and J ends lost 5 bases and 10 bases respectively, with 17 bases between them. The CDR3 totals 12 residues. CDR3 DNA: TGCAGTGCTGGAAAGACAGATTTGAACTACACCTTC. This sequence encodes CSAGKTDLNYTF.

In its sample, this clonotype was seen many times. J is TRBJ1-3 and V is TRBV28, with no clear D. Germline V gene sequence: CDR1 MDHEN, CDR2 SYDVKM. This CDR3 comprises 14 residues. The V end lost 4 bases, the J end lost 7 bases, and 14 bases lay between the germline ends. The CDR3 DNA sequence: TGTGCCAGCAGTTCCGCATCGGTGGTGAACACCATATATTTT. Encoded protein: CASSSASVVNTIYF.

This clonotype was counted at least ten times. This chain uses TRBV5-1 with TRBJ2-3; D is possibly TRBD2 (6 bases). This CDR3 spans 14 amino acids. The germline V gene has CDR1 SGHRS and CDR2 YFSETQ. Trimming cost V 7 bases and J 2 bases, with 14 bases left between them. The DNA for the CDR3 is TGCGCCAGCGACACCGGGAGCCACACAGATACGCAGTATTTT. Translating gives CASDTGSHTDTQYF.

This clonotype was picked up many times. The V and J genes are TRBV14 and TRBJ2-5; D remains unclear. CDR1 is SGHDN, CDR2 FVKESK, per germline. Trimming stripped 2 bases from V and 2 bases from J, with 9 bases between. The CDR3 runs to 14 residues. The CDR3 reads CASSQRQVQETQYF. The CDR3 nucleotides read TGTGCCAGCAGCCAAAGGCAGGTTCAAGAGACCCAGTACTTC.

This clonotype was detected a few times. V gene TRBV20-1 combines with J gene TRBJ2-7; weak D call: TRBD1 (5 bases). CDR3 length equals 13 residues. V was pared by 5 bases and J by 1 base, with 12 bases between. The germline V gene has CDR1 DFQATT and CDR2 SNEGSKA (reference sequence). The CDR3 is CSALKTASYEQYF. Here the CDR3 DNA reads TGCAGTGCTTTAAAGACAGCATCCTACGAGCAGTACTTC.

This chain connects TRBV20-1 to TRBJ1-2, with 9 bases lining up with TRBD1. This CDR3 has 15 residues. Germline V gene data show CDR1 as DFQATT and CDR2 as SNEGSKA (reference sequence). For the CDR3, the DNA is TGCAGCGCTGGTAGGCCCGGACAGGGGCTCGATGGCTACACCTTC. This sequence encodes CSAGRPGQGLDGYTF.

This clonotype occurred many times. An end of the junction differs from the germline gene, which may be a read error. The chain uses TRBV5-1 and TRBJ2-3; 9 nucleotides match TRBD2. This CDR3 is 16 amino acids long. Germline V gives CDR1 SGHRS, CDR2 YFSETQ. CDR3 DNA sequence: TGTGCCAGCAGCCTAGGGTTAGCGGGGGGCACAGATACGCAGTATTTT. Protein product: CASSLGLAGGTDTQYF.

This clonotype occurred a few times. The genes are TRBV5-6 and TRBJ2-7, with TRBD1 matching over 8 bases. CDR3 length equals 16 residues. CDR1 and CDR2 (germline): SGHDT, YYEEEE. With V trimmed by 0 bases and J by 0 bases, 5 bases remained unmatched. The DNA for the CDR3 is TGTGCCAGCAGCTTGGCAGGGGGCCTAAGCTCCTACGAGCAGTACTTC. It encodes CASSLAGGLSSYEQYF.

Ten or more counts support this clonotype. V usage is TRBV12-3 or TRBV12-4 and J usage is TRBJ1-5, with TRBD1 identical over 8 bases. V dropped 4 bases and J dropped 2; count of bases not matched to a gene: 4. The CDR3 has 15 amino acids. The CDR3 is CASSSSGGRNQPQHF. The CDR3 region has the DNA TGTGCCAGCAGTTCGTCAGGGGGCCGCAATCAGCCCCAGCATTTT.

V is TRBV9 and J is TRBJ2-1; 15 bases agree with TRBD2. This CDR3 is 16 amino acids long. The germline gives CDR1 SGDLS, CDR2 YYNGEE. V shed 3 bases and J 7 bases; nucleotides not matched to a gene: 5. This chain's CDR3 is CASSAGLAGGINEQFF. CDR3 DNA sequence: TGTGCCAGCAGCGCCGGACTAGCGGGGGGGATAAATGAGCAGTTCTTC.

This clonotype was observed many times. J is TRBJ2-2 and V is TRBV3-1; TRBD1 matches 9 bases. Losses at the gene ends were 1 base for V and 4 bases for J; bases not matched to a gene: 13. From germline, CDR1 is LGHDT and CDR2 YNNKEL (reference sequence). The CDR3 is 19 amino acids. The CDR3: CASSQVQFHRGQGTGELFF. CDR3 in DNA: TGTGCCAGCAGCCAAGTCCAGTTCCACAGGGGGCAAGGCACCGGGGAGCTGTTTTTT.

The sample holds a few counts of this clonotype. The chain combines TRBV11-3 with TRBJ2-3, with TRBD2 matching over 9 bases. Germline CDR1 reads SGHNT; CDR2 reads YENEEA. Losses at the gene ends were 4 bases for V and 3 bases for J; bases not matched to a gene: 8. The CDR3 is 16 amino acids. In nucleotides, the CDR3 is TGTGCCAGCAGCTCCCGGATAGCGGGGGTAACAGATACGCAGTATTTT. This sequence encodes CASSSRIAGVTDTQYF.

On this clonotype: Since a much larger clone is just one base distant, this may be a read error. This chain connects TRBV11-2 to TRBJ2-2; no clear D gene. The CDR3 extends over 14 amino acids. V was clipped by 2 bases and J by 1 base, with 5 bases between them. The V gene's germline CDR1 is SGHAT and CDR2 FQNNGV. CDR3 in DNA: TGTGCCAGCAGCTTACTACAGAACACCGGGGAGCTGTTTTTT. It specifies CASSLLQNTGELFF.

The chain recombines TRBV27 with TRBJ2-3; 8 nucleotides align to TRBD1. The CDR3 has 15 amino acids. V dropped 2 bases and J dropped 4; count of bases not matched to a gene: 5. CDR1 is MNHEY, CDR2 SMNVEV, per germline (reference sequence). CDR3 protein: CASSLGTGGSDTQYF. CDR3 nucleotide sequence: TGTGCCAGCAGTTTAGGGACAGGAGGCTCAGATACGCAGTATTTT.

This clonotype has a count of ten or more. The chain employs TRBV11-2 and TRBJ2-1; D possibly corresponds to TRBD1 (6 bases). Germline CDR1 is SGHAT and CDR2 is FQNNGV. The CDR3 runs to 15 residues. Trimming took off 6 bases at V and 3 bases at J, with 15 bases between the two ends. DNA for the CDR3: TGTGCCAGCAGACAACAGGGTCTTGGCTACAATGAGCAGTTCTTC. Amino acid sequence: CASRQQGLGYNEQFF.

The chain links TRBV20-1 to TRBJ2-7; D uncertain. Germline values: CDR1 DFQATT, CDR2 SNEGSKA (reference sequence). The CDR3 spans 12 residues. V lost 1 base to trimming and J lost 5 bases, with 9 bases between them. The CDR3, as DNA: TGCAGTGCTAGAGGACTTACCCACGAGCAGTACTTC. Its protein is CSARGLTHEQYF.